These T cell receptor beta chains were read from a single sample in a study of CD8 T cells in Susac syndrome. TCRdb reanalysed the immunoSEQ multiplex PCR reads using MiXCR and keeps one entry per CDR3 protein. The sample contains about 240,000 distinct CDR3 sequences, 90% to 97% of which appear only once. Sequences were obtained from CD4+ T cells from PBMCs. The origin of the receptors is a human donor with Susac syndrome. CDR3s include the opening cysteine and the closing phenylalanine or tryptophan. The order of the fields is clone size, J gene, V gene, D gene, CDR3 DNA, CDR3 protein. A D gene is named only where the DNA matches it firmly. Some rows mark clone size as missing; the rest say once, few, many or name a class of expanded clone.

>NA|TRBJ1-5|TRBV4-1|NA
TGCGCCAGCAGCCAAGTTGATGGGCGAGGCAATCAGCCCCAGCATTTT
CASSQVDGRGNQPQHF
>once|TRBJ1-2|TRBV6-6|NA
TGTGCCACAGGACAGAACTATGGCTACACCTTC
CATGQNYGYTF
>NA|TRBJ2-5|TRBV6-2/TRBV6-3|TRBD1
TGTGCCAGCAGCTGGACAGGGCCGCCCGGGGAGACCCAGTACTTC
CASSWTGPPGETQYF
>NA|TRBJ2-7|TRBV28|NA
TGTGCCAGCCGGCAAGGGTATTACGAGCAGTACTTC
CASRQGYYEQYF
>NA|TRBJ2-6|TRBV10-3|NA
TGTGCCATCACAGGGACGCTCGGGGCCAACGTCCTGACTTTC
CAITGTLGANVLTF
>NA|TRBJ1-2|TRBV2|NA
TGTGCCAGCAGTGAAGAGCGGACCTCCTATGGCTACACCTTC
CASSEERTSYGYTF
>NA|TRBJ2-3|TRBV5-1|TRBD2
TGCGCCAGCAGCCGCCAACTAGCGGGAGAACGCGCAGATACGCAGTATTTT
CASSRQLAGERADTQYF
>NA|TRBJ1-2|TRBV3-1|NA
TGTGCCAGCAGCCACCTTACAGGGAACTATGGCTACACCTTC
CASSHLTGNYGYTF
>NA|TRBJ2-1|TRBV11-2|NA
TGTGCCAGCAGCAGACGACATGAGCAGTTCTTC
CASSRRHEQFF
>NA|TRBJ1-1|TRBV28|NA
TGTGCCAGCAGCTCAGAACAGCGGAACACTGAAGCTTTCTTT
CASSSEQRNTEAFF
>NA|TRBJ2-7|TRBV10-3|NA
TGTGCCATCCGGCCGGACTCAACTTCCTACGAGCAGTACTTC
CAIRPDSTSYEQYF
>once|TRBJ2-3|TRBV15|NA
TGTGCCACCAGCAGTTTTAACACAGATACGCAGTATTTT
CATSSFNTDTQYF